The sequence of this T cell receptor (beta chain) was determined in a study of monozygotic twins with inflammatory bowel disease. Study-level results: No difference was seen in repertoire similarity between concordant and discordant twins, possibly from limited power. IBD-affected twins scored below their healthy co-twins in TCRbeta diversity (inverse Simpson).

CDR1 is SGHTA and CDR2 is FQGNSA in the germline V gene. The length of the CDR3 is 13 residues. Note on this clonotype: Its antigen is unidentified.

Template-switch reactions added UMIs with a 6-nucleotide sample barcode. Using TCRalpha and TCRbeta cDNA, the researchers carried out two nested PCRs that lasted roughly 16 and 10 cycles. TCRdb reworked the 5' RACE reads into one entry per CDR3 protein, no DNA. The listing contains around 99,000 distinct CDR3 sequences. The receptor was isolated from a human donor with ulcerative colitis or Crohn's disease, or a healthy co-twin of an affected twin (not recorded which). The sequencing sample was made of blood. J is TRBJ2-7 and V is TRBV7-2; the TCRdb D gene call, TRBD1, has no DNA to confirm it. The CDR3 spells CASSLEWGRGQYF.